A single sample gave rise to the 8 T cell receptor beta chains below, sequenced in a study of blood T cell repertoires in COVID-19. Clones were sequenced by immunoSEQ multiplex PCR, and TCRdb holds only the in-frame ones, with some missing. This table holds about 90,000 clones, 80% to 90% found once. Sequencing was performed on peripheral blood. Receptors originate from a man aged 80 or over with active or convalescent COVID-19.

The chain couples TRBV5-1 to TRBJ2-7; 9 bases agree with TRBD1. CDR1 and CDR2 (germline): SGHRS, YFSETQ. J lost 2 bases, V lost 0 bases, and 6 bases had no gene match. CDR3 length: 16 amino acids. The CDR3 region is CASSLEGQGSAYEQYF. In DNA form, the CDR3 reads TGCGCCAGCAGCTTGGAGGGACAGGGTAGCGCCTACGAGCAGTACTTC.

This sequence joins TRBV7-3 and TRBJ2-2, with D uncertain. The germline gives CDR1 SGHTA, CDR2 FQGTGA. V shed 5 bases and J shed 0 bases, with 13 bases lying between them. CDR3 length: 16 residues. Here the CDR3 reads CASSANGGANTGELFF. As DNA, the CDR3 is TGTGCCAGCAGCGCAAACGGCGGCGCGAACACCGGGGAGCTGTTTTTT. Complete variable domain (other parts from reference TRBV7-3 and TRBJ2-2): GAGVSQTPSNKVTEKGKYVELRCDPISGHTALYWYRQSLGQGPEFLIYFQGTGAADDSGLPNDRFFAVRPEGSVSTLKIQRTERGDSAVYLCASSANGGANTGELFFGEGSRLTVL.

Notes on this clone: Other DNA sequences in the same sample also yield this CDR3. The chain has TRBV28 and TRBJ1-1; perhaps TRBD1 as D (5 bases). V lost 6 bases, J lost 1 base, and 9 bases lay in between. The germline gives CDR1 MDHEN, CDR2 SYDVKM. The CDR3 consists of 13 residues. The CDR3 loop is CASRDRPNTEAFF. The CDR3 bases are TGTGCCAGCAGAGACAGACCGAACACTGAAGCTTTCTTT.

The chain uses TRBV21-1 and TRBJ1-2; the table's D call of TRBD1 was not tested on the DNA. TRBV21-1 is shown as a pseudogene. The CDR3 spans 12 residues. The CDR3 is CARGGTDYGYTF. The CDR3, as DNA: TGTGCCAGAGGGGGGACAGACTATGGCTACACCTTC.

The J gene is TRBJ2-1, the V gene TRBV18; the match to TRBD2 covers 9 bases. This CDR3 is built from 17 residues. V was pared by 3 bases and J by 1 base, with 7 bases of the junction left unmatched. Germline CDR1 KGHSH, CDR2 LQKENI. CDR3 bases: TGTGCCAGCTCACCTACTACTAGCGGGCCTTCCTACAATGAGCAGTTCTTC. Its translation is CASSPTTSGPSYNEQFF.

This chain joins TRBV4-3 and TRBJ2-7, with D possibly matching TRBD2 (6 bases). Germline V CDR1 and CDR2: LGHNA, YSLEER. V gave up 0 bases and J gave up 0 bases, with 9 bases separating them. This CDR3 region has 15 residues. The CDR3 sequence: CASSQDSSVSYEQYF. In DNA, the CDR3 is TGCGCCAGCAGCCAAGACTCTAGCGTCTCCTACGAGCAGTACTTC.

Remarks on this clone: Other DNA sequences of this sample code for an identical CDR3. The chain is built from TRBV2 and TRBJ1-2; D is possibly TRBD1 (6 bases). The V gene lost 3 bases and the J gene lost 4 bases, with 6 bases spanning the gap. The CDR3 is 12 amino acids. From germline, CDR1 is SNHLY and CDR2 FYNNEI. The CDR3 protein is CASSDRGYGYTF. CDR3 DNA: TGTGCCAGCAGTGACAGGGGCTATGGCTACACCTTC.

The CDR3 coding sequence is TGCAGCGGGGGACTCTCGAACACTGAAGCTTTCTTT. This codes for CSGGLSNTEAFF. The V call is TRBV29-1, the J call TRBJ1-1; D perhaps matches TRBD1 (5 bases). Germline V lookup: CDR1 SQVTM, CDR2 ANQGSEA. V was trimmed by 7 bases and J by 1 base, leaving 10 bases between them. There are 12 residues in the CDR3.